This T cell receptor beta chain stems from a study of metastatic and nonmetastatic thyroid tumors. Study-wide context: Repertoires from blood and tumor or nodule tissue of malignant and benign thyroid patients were compared.

General observations from the study: Malignant tumors reportedly showed significantly higher TCR beta diversity than benign nodules in both blood and tumor.

This clone has ten or more counts. Its antigen remains unidentified. Germline V gene sequence: CDR1 WNHNN, CDR2 SYGVQD (reference sequence). Trimming removed 10 bases at V and 0 bases at J, with 16 bases between. This CDR3 spans 15 amino acids. Source study methods: Clinicopathological groups supplied CDR3 differences that were used to build a distant-metastasis classifier for papillary thyroid cancer. TCRdb re-called clones via MiXCR from the PCR reads. None of the V and J calls come from the authors' own analysis; TCRdb made them. The sample lists about 92,000 clones, approximately 15% occurring once. Ahead of thyroid surgery, no patient had received treatment of any kind.

Sequencing was carried out using blood. The sequence was collected from a female donor with papillary thyroid cancer or a benign thyroid nodule (not recorded which). Some clones in this sample may be carry-over from other donors' samples. The chain is built from TRBV10-1 and TRBJ1-3, with D uncertain. The CDR3 DNA sequence: TGCGCCACCCCGGGCACCGTACCCTCTGGAAACACCATATATTTT. It translates to CATPGTVPSGNTIYF.